One and the same sample provided the 25 T cell receptor beta chains below, sequenced in a study of cytomegalovirus exposure and HLA in healthy donors (dated 2017 in TCRdb). Libraries came from the immunoSEQ multiplex PCR assay. For the multiplex PCR, a mixture combining 60 forward primers for TCR Vbeta segments and 13 reverse primers for TCR Jbeta segments was used. In its TCRdb copy, this immuneACCESS table keeps in-frame sequences only and misses some clones. Where compared with another copy, unresolved V genes explain less than half of these, and the others have no known cause. This sample holds 160,000 or so clones; 80% were observed only once. 5.7% of the sample comes from the top ten. Source material: PBMCs. The receptors come from a man in his forties in good health and CMV-seronegative.

This clone was seen a few times. CDR3 in amino acids: CASRNLGQHTDTQYF. As DNA, the CDR3 is TGTGCCAGCAGGAACCTGGGACAGCACACAGATACGCAGTATTTT. V usage is TRBV25-1 and J usage is TRBJ2-3, with 7 bases identical to TRBD1. There are 15 residues in the CDR3. V was pared by 6 bases and J by 2 bases, with 8 bases of the junction left unmatched. The germline gives CDR1 MGHDK, CDR2 SYGVNS.

The gene calls are TRBV27 and TRBJ2-7; maybe TRBD1 (9 bases). This CDR3 contains 18 residues. Germline V gives CDR1 MNHEY, CDR2 SMNVEV (reference sequence). Between the trimmed V and J ends, which lost 2 bases and 0 bases, there was a span of 20 bases. Written as DNA, the CDR3 is TGTGCCAGCAGTTTAGCGGGGGGACAGGGTGGAACCTCCTACGAGCAGTACTTC. It encodes CASSLAGGQGGTSYEQYF.

This chain uses TRBV21-1 with TRBJ1-1; TRBD1, the D gene given by the table, was not confirmed from the DNA. TRBV21-1 is a known pseudogene. The CDR3 runs 13 residues. The CDR3: CASTRTGTTEAFF. CDR3 DNA: TGTGCCAGCACCCGGACAGGGACCACTGAAGCTTTCTTT.

This sequence joins TRBV5-4 and TRBJ2-7; D is possibly TRBD1 (6 bases). The CDR3 is 15 amino acids. Germline CDR1 and CDR2: SGHNT and YYREEE (reference sequence). Trimming shortened V by 4 bases and J by 4 bases, and 18 bases separated the two germline ends. The CDR3 DNA is TGTGCCAGCAGCCCAGGTCCGGGACACCTGTACGAGCAGTACTTC. Protein: CASSPGPGHLYEQYF.

The chain employs TRBV2 and TRBJ2-7, with D hard to call. This CDR3 spans 11 amino acids. V lost 4 bases and J 3 bases, leaving 4 bases between the germline ends. CDR1 is SNHLY and CDR2 is FYNNEI in the germline V gene. The CDR3: CASSVLYEQYF. The CDR3 bases are TGTGCCAGCAGTGTTCTCTACGAGCAGTACTTC.

This rearrangement joins TRBV5-4 to TRBJ1-1, with D perhaps matching TRBD1 (5 bases). The germline V gene encodes CDR1 SGHNT and CDR2 YYREEE (reference sequence). The CDR3 loop spans 14 amino acids. The V end was cut by 3 bases, the J end by 5 bases, with 14 bases between. The CDR3 is CASSSFREETEAFF. CDR3 DNA sequence: TGTGCCAGCAGCTCCTTCAGGGAGGAAACTGAAGCTTTCTTT. Full variable domain (missing parts from reference TRBV5-4 and TRBJ1-1): ETGVTQSPTHLIKTRGQQVTLRCSSQSGHNTVSWYQQALGQGPQFIFQYYREEENGRGNFPPRFSGLQFPNYSSELNVNALELDDSALYLCASSSFREETEAFFGQGTRLTVV.

The rearrangement uses TRBV2 and TRBJ2-4, with 8 bases lining up with TRBD2. This CDR3 comprises 17 residues. With 10 bases clipped from V and 6 bases from J, the junction kept 20 bases outside the gene matches. Germline V gene sequence: CDR1 SNHLY, CDR2 FYNNEI. The CDR3 is CATRGSSGSKGGNIQYF. The CDR3 DNA sequence: TGTGCCACCCGAGGGTCTAGCGGGTCCAAGGGGGGAAACATTCAGTACTTC.

The rearrangement uses TRBV11-2 and TRBJ2-3; 10 bases line up with TRBD2. The germline gives CDR1 SGHAT, CDR2 FQNNGV. V was clipped by 3 bases and J by 6 bases; unmatched bases: 9. The CDR3 contains 16 residues. The DNA of the CDR3 is TGTGCCAGCAGCTTCACCCAGGGACTAGCGAAGGATACGCAGTATTTT. Translation: CASSFTQGLAKDTQYF.

For the CDR3, the DNA is TGTGCCAGCTCGACGGGGGGGCTGACCATGAACACTGAAGCTTTCTTT. This codes for CASSTGGLTMNTEAFF. This chain joins TRBV18 and TRBJ1-1, with a tentative D call TRBD1 (6 bases). CDR3 length: 16 amino acids. Germline values: CDR1 KGHSH, CDR2 LQKENI. Deletions cut 6 bases from V and 0 bases from J, with 17 bases between.

This clone was picked up a small number of times. This chain joins TRBV6-1 and TRBJ2-7; TRBD1 might be the D (6 bases). This CDR3 spans 15 amino acids. V gave up 6 bases and J gave up 0 bases, with 15 bases separating them. Germline V gives CDR1 MNHNS, CDR2 SASEGT. The DNA for the CDR3 is TGTGCCAGCAGGATGCGACAGGTCAGCTCCTACGAGCAGTACTTC. Translating gives CASRMRQVSSYEQYF.

The chain has TRBV18 and TRBJ2-7; TRBD1 agrees at 8 bases. Unmatched junction bases numbered 7, after V lost 3 bases and J lost 0 bases. This CDR3 contains 16 residues. Looked up from germline, CDR1 is KGHSH and CDR2 is LQKENI. The CDR3 loop reads CASSPPGTGGSYEQYF. In nucleotides, the CDR3 is TGTGCCAGCTCACCTCCCGGGACAGGAGGCTCCTACGAGCAGTACTTC.

The chain recombines TRBV4-3 with TRBJ2-2; 8 bases match TRBD1. Germline CDR1 is LGHNA and CDR2 is YSLEER. CDR3 length equals 16 residues. Trimming removed 3 bases from V and 2 bases from J; junction bases left unmatched: 5. DNA of the CDR3: TGCGCCAGCAGCCAGGAGACAGGGGCTAACACCGGGGAGCTGTTTTTT. The encoded protein is CASSQETGANTGELFF.

In DNA form, the CDR3 reads TGTGCCAGCAGTGATTTCGGCTACGAGCAGTACTTC. Its translation: CASSDFGYEQYF. V gene TRBV6-1 combines with J gene TRBJ2-7; D is unresolved. V lost 3 bases and J lost 3, with 6 bases in between. This CDR3 is built from 12 residues. Germline V gene data show CDR1 as MNHNS and CDR2 as SASEGT.

This rearrangement joins TRBV4-3 to TRBJ2-5; a weak D match, TRBD1 (6 bases). The DNA end is a closer match to TRBJ2-7, so the J assignment may be wrong. Germline lookup yields CDR1 LGHNA and CDR2 YSLEER. The CDR3 sequence is 15 residues long. CDR3 DNA: TGCGCCAGCAGCCAAGACTGGGACATGACCTACGAGCAGTACTTC. Translated, it gives CASSQDWDMTYEQYF.

This chain joins TRBV19 and TRBJ1-1; weak D call: TRBD1 (5 bases). The V end lost 7 bases, the J end lost 4 bases, and 25 bases lay between the germline ends. The CDR3 contains 17 residues. CDR1 LNHDA and CDR2 SQIVND come from the germline V gene (reference sequence). The CDR3 loop is CASIFSGGARARTEAFF. The CDR3 nucleotides are TGTGCCAGTATTTTCTCCGGAGGGGCGAGGGCTCGCACTGAAGCTTTCTTT.

CDR3 DNA: TGTGCCAGCAGCGTAGGGGTGGGATCGGGGAGTAACGATGAGCAGTTCTTC. Protein product: CASSVGVGSGSNDEQFF. The rearrangement uses TRBV9 and TRBJ2-1; D is perhaps TRBD2 (5 bases). The CDR3 has 17 amino acids. Germline V gene sequence: CDR1 SGDLS, CDR2 YYNGEE. With 0 bases removed from V and 8 bases from J, the gap between germline ends came to 21 bases.

This clone was seen more than once but under ten times. The V call is TRBV19, the J call TRBJ2-3; D is undetermined. The CDR3 contains 14 residues. CDR1 and CDR2 from the germline V gene are LNHDA and SQIVND (reference sequence). Trimming left V 3 bases short and J 4 bases short, with 11 bases between. The CDR3 protein is CASSIPRNADTQYF. CDR3 bases: TGTGCCAGTAGTATCCCTAGGAACGCAGATACGCAGTATTTT.

This clone was seen once. The gene calls are TRBV5-5 and TRBJ2-1; 12 bases fit TRBD1. The junction had 5 bases not matched to a gene; V was cut back by 3 bases and J by 4 bases. Germline CDR1 is SGHKS and CDR2 is YYEKEE (reference sequence). The CDR3 loop spans 16 amino acids. CDR3 in amino acids: CASSSGTGGAYNEQFF. The CDR3 bases are TGTGCCAGCAGCTCGGGGACAGGGGGCGCTTACAATGAGCAGTTCTTC.

This clone was seen only once. The rearrangement uses TRBV29-1 and TRBJ2-1, with D perhaps TRBD1 (5 bases). V lost 0 bases and J 3 bases, leaving 12 bases between the germline ends. The CDR3 is 15 amino acids. Germline-derived CDR1 and CDR2 are SQVTM and ANQGSEA. CDR3 nucleotides: TGCAGCGTTGAAGAGGGGCAGACATACTACAATGAGCAGTTCTTC. This encodes CSVEEGQTYYNEQFF.

This chain links TRBV4-1 with TRBJ1-2, with D perhaps matching TRBD1 (5 bases). This CDR3 region has 16 residues. Trimming pared 4 bases from V and 8 bases from J, leaving 23 bases between. The V gene's germline CDR1 is MGHRA and CDR2 YSYEKL. The CDR3, as DNA: TGCGCCAGCAGCCTTCACCCCACAGGTGAAGTTGGGGGCTACACCTTC. Amino acid sequence: CASSLHPTGEVGGYTF.

This chain uses TRBV12-5 with TRBJ2-7, with D possibly matching TRBD2 (6 bases). Trimming removed 1 base at V and 3 bases at J, with 22 bases between. CDR1 is LGHNT, CDR2 FRNRAP, per germline. The CDR3 has 18 amino acids. The CDR3 DNA follows: TGTGCTAGTGGTTTGGACGGGACTGGTGGGGAATATCGCTACGAGCAGTACTTC. As protein: CASGLDGTGGEYRYEQYF.

The chain is built from TRBV7-2 and TRBJ2-5; 13 nucleotides line up with TRBD2. The CDR3 loop spans 16 amino acids. The V gene end was trimmed by 4 bases and the J gene end by 5 bases; junction bases not matched to a gene: 7. CDR1 is SGHTA, CDR2 FQGNSA, per germline. The chain's CDR3 is CASSSSPGLAGETQYF. CDR3 coding DNA: TGTGCCAGCAGCTCCTCACCGGGACTAGCGGGGGAGACCCAGTACTTC.

V is TRBV5-4 and J is TRBJ2-7; a weak D match, TRBD1 (6 bases). The CDR3 is made up of 13 amino acids. V lost 4 bases and J lost 4, with 12 bases in between. The germline V gene encodes CDR1 SGHNT and CDR2 YYREEE (reference sequence). The CDR3 sequence: CASSPGQTYEQYF. CDR3 DNA sequence: TGTGCCAGCAGCCCGGGACAAACATACGAGCAGTACTTC. The complete variable domain, with remaining parts taken from reference TRBV5-4 and TRBJ2-7, reads ETGVTQSPTHLIKTRGQQVTLRCSSQSGHNTVSWYQQALGQGPQFIFQYYREEENGRGNFPPRFSGLQFPNYSSELNVNALELDDSALYLCASSPGQTYEQYFGPGTRLTVT.

V and J are TRBV30 and TRBJ2-2; D is possibly TRBD1 (6 bases). Trimming stripped 3 bases from V and 1 base from J, with 12 bases between. The CDR3 is made up of 15 amino acids. Germline loops: CDR1 GTSNPN, CDR2 SVGIG (reference sequence). CDR3 residues: CAWRPGTRNTGELFF. In DNA, the CDR3 is TGTGCCTGGAGGCCCGGGACACGGAACACCGGGGAGCTGTTTTTT.

This clone appeared a few times. The chain employs TRBV11-3 and TRBJ2-7; the D gene is possibly TRBD1 (5 bases). CDR1 and CDR2 from the germline V gene are SGHNT and YENEEA. The CDR3 totals 13 residues. V was trimmed by 3 bases and J by 3 bases, leaving 9 bases between them. CDR3 bases: TGTGCCAGCAGCTTCGACAGCCACTACGAGCAGTACTTC. Its protein is CASSFDSHYEQYF. Full variable domain (remainder filled in from reference TRBV11-3 and TRBJ2-7): EAGVVQSPRYKIIEKKQPVAFWCNPISGHNTLYWYLQNLGQGPELLIRYENEEAVDDSQLPKDRFSAERLKGVDSTLKIQPAELGDSAVYLCASSFDSHYEQYFGPGTRLTVT.